This T cell receptor beta chain was captured by sequencing in a study of control samples from healthy donors and cancer patients. The data were produced by immunoSEQ multiplex PCR, yet TCRdb's version contains in-frame clones alone and is incomplete. Found here are about 150,000 clones, 92% of them singletons; the top ten hold 0.65% to 0.75%. The CDR3 extends over 15 amino acids. V lost 0 bases, J lost 2 bases, and 7 bases lay in between. CDR1 is SGHTA, CDR2 FQGNSA, per germline. A word on this clone: The sample contains more than one DNA sequence encoding this CDR3.

The chain is built from TRBV7-2 and TRBJ2-2; D perhaps matches TRBD2 (6 bases). The sequencing sample was made of blood. This TCR was sampled from a woman aged 25-40 years in good health. The CDR3 is CASSLAGGNTGELFF. In DNA form, the CDR3 reads TGTGCCAGCAGCTTAGCGGGGGGTAACACCGGGGAGCTGTTTTTT.